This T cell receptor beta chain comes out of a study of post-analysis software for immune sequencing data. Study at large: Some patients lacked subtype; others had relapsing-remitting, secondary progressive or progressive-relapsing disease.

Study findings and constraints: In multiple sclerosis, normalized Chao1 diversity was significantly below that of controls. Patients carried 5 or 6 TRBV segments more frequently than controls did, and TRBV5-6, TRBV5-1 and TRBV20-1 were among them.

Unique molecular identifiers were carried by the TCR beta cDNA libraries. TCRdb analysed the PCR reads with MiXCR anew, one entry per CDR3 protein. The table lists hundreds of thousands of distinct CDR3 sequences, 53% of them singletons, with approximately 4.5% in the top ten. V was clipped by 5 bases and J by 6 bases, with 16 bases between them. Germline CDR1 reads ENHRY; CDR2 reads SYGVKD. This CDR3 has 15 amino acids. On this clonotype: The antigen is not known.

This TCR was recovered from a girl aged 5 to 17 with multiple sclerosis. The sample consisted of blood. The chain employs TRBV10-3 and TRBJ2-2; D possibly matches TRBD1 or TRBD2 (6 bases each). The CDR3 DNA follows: TGTGCCATCAGTCTTGAGGGGGGAGAGGCCGGGGAGCTGTTTTTT. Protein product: CAISLEGGEAGELFF.